The 29 T cell receptor beta chains reported below all come from one sample, sequenced in a study of patients and donors after allogeneic stem cell transplantation. MiXCR, applied by TCRdb to the RT-PCR reads, yields one record per CDR3 protein. Seen here are about 74,000 distinct CDR3 sequences, about 26% observed once, and the top ten hold around 27%. Sequenced sample: blood, either unsorted or a sorted T cell fraction (not recorded which). All receptors derive from a human donor who was either an allogeneic HSCT recipient or a stem cell or donor lymphocyte infusion donor (not recorded which). It is not recorded whose cells these are; they may come from a transplant donor.

This rearrangement joins TRBV20-1 to TRBJ2-6; no reliable D call. CDR1 DFQATT and CDR2 SNEGSKA come from the germline V gene (reference sequence). The CDR3 runs to 14 residues. V was pared by 6 bases and J by 1 base, with 10 bases between. This chain's CDR3 is CSAFDFSGANVLTF. The CDR3 DNA follows: TGCAGTGCGTTTGACTTTTCTGGGGCCAACGTCCTGACTTTC.

The chain employs TRBV5-6 and TRBJ2-3; TRBD2 matches 9 bases. The CDR3 consists of 16 residues. With 0 bases clipped from V and 4 bases from J, the junction kept 6 bases outside the gene matches. The V gene's germline CDR1 is SGHDT and CDR2 YYEEEE. The CDR3: CASSLVGGGASDTQYF. The CDR3 DNA is TGTGCCAGCAGCTTGGTTGGCGGGGGGGCATCAGATACGCAGTATTTT.

This clonotype has a handful of counts. The V gene is TRBV5-8, the J gene TRBJ1-6; possibly TRBD1 for D (5 bases). CDR1 SGHTS and CDR2 YDEGEE come from the germline V gene. Trimming stripped 5 bases from V and 8 bases from J, with 11 bases between. The CDR3 runs 13 residues. The CDR3 spells CASRPGRDSPLHF. CDR3 nucleotides: TGTGCCAGCAGGCCAGGGAGGGATTCACCCCTCCACTTT.

This clonotype was found many times. This rearrangement joins TRBV10-3 to TRBJ2-3; D gene uncertain. This CDR3 is built from 12 residues. Germline V gene lookup returns CDR1 ENHRY and CDR2 SYGVKD. V lost 6 bases to trimming and J lost 0 bases, with 4 bases between them. This CDR3 is CAISTSTDTQYF. As DNA, the CDR3 is TGTGCCATCAGCACAAGCACAGATACGCAGTATTTT.

This clonotype was picked up a small number of times. This rearrangement joins TRBV27 to TRBJ1-3, with D unclear. The germline V gene encodes CDR1 MNHEY and CDR2 SMNVEV (reference sequence). This CDR3 has 14 amino acids. The V gene lost 5 bases and the J gene lost 4 bases, with 12 bases spanning the gap. The CDR3 loop reads CASSRGRVGNTIYF. For the CDR3, the DNA is TGTGCCAGCAGTCGAGGACGAGTCGGAAACACCATATATTTT.

The gene calls are TRBV18 and TRBJ1-5, with 11 bases aligning to TRBD1. Germline-derived CDR1 and CDR2 are KGHSH and LQKENI. This CDR3 has 15 residues. J gave up 7 bases and V 1 base, and 3 bases lay outside the gene matches. The CDR3 here is CASSPRTGGGQPQHF. The DNA of the CDR3 is TGTGCCAGCTCACCACGGACAGGGGGCGGGCAGCCCCAGCATTTT.

This clonotype was found a few times. This chain uses TRBV6-1 with TRBJ1-1; 9 nucleotides line up with TRBD1. Germline CDR1 is MNHNS and CDR2 is SASEGT. Trimming removed 1 base from V and 7 bases from J; junction bases left unmatched: 4. The CDR3 is 14 amino acids. The CDR3 reads CASSEGQGVIEAFF. The DNA of the CDR3 is TGTGCCAGCAGTGAAGGACAGGGGGTAATTGAAGCTTTCTTT.

This clonotype showed up many times. The chain carries TRBV20-1 and TRBJ1-1, with a possible D match to TRBD1 (5 bases). V was trimmed by 3 bases and J by 6 bases, leaving 11 bases between them. Germline CDR1 and CDR2: DFQATT and SNEGSKA (reference sequence). CDR3 length: 12 amino acids. CDR3 protein: CSASPGASEAFF. The CDR3 region has the DNA TGCAGTGCTAGTCCCGGGGCCTCTGAAGCTTTCTTT.

This clonotype was seen at least ten times. V usage is TRBV12-3 or TRBV12-4 and J usage is TRBJ1-1; 7 bases are a match to TRBD1. This CDR3 has 15 amino acids. V trimming: 5 bases; J trimming: 0 bases; junction bases outside the gene matches: 6. The CDR3 region is CASSARQGMNTEAFF. The CDR3 region has the DNA TGTGCCAGCAGTGCCCGACAGGGCATGAACACTGAAGCTTTCTTT.

This clonotype was recorded a few times. This sequence joins TRBV28 and TRBJ2-1; weak D call: TRBD1 (6 bases). In germline, CDR1 is MDHEN, CDR2 SYDVKM. The CDR3 is 13 amino acids. Trimming removed 6 bases at V and 3 bases at J, with 9 bases between. The CDR3 sequence: CASSRGHYNEQFF. Here the CDR3 DNA reads TGTGCCAGCAGCAGGGGACACTACAATGAGCAGTTCTTC.

There are a few counts of this clonotype. The chain carries TRBV29-1 and TRBJ2-5; D possibly corresponds to TRBD1 (5 bases). The length of the CDR3 is 13 residues. Germline values: CDR1 SQVTM, CDR2 ANQGSEA. Deletions cut 7 bases from V and 1 base from J, with 13 bases between. The CDR3 protein is CSAALDSQETQYF. The CDR3 DNA follows: TGCAGCGCCGCACTCGACAGCCAAGAGACCCAGTACTTC. The entire variable domain, with the rest obtained from reference TRBV29-1 and TRBJ2-5, is as follows: SAVISQKPSRDICQRGTSLTIQCQVDSQVTMMFWYRQQPGQSLTLIATANQGSEATYESGFVIDKFPISRPNLTFSTLTVSNMSPEDSSIYLCSAALDSQETQYFGPGTRLLVL.

The chain uses TRBV12-3 or TRBV12-4 and TRBJ1-5, with D perhaps matching TRBD1 (5 bases). Trimming took 1 base from V and 2 from J, leaving 9 bases between them. The length of the CDR3 is 15 residues. The CDR3 loop reads CASSLEQAGNQPQHF. Written as DNA, the CDR3 is TGTGCCAGCAGTTTAGAACAGGCGGGCAATCAGCCCCAGCATTTT.

The chain employs TRBV20-1 and TRBJ2-1; no clear D gene. The CDR3 is 12 residues long. V was pared by 1 base and J by 9 bases, with 10 bases between. Per germline, CDR1 DFQATT and CDR2 SNEGSKA (reference sequence). The CDR3 DNA follows: TGCAGTGCTAGAGGACTCCCCAGTGAGCAGTTCTTC. It codes for CSARGLPSEQFF.

The chain employs TRBV12-3 or TRBV12-4 and TRBJ1-2, with 9 bases fitting TRBD1. Unmatched junction bases numbered 6, after V lost 6 bases and J lost 7 bases. This CDR3 region has 13 residues. CDR3 in amino acids: CASSRTGVTGYTF. The CDR3, as DNA: TGTGCCAGCAGCAGGACAGGGGTCACTGGCTACACCTTC.

This clonotype appeared a few times. This chain connects TRBV4-3 to TRBJ2-2; D is uncertain. V gave up 1 base and J gave up 0 bases, with 9 bases separating them. The length of the CDR3 is 16 residues. Germline V gene data show CDR1 as LGHNA and CDR2 as YSLEER. Here the CDR3 DNA reads TGCGCCAGCAGCCAAGCCCTGTTCGCGAACACCGGGGAGCTGTTTTTT. This gives the protein CASSQALFANTGELFF.

A few counts support this clonotype. The genes are TRBV5-1 and TRBJ2-2, with D perhaps assigned TRBD1 or TRBD2 (6 bases each). This CDR3 region has 16 residues. V was clipped by 6 bases and J by 0 bases, with 15 bases between them. Looked up from germline, CDR1 is SGHRS and CDR2 is YFSETQ. CDR3 in amino acids: CASTRGQWPNTGELFF. CDR3 nucleotides: TGCGCCAGCACCCGGGGGCAGTGGCCGAACACCGGGGAGCTGTTTTTT.

This clonotype was observed a few times. V usage is TRBV19 and J usage is TRBJ2-1; 14 bases agree with TRBD2. The CDR3 is 16 residues long. CDR1 and CDR2 from the germline V gene are LNHDA and SQIVND (reference sequence). J was trimmed by 8 bases and V by 7 bases; bases with no gene match: 10. The CDR3 region is CASNTVGLAGVDEQFF. CDR3 DNA: TGTGCCAGTAATACCGTGGGACTAGCGGGAGTGGATGAGCAGTTCTTC.

The chain joins TRBV7-2 to TRBJ2-1; D gene unclear. Germline V lookup: CDR1 SGHTA, CDR2 FQGNSA. V lost 6 bases and J 7 bases, leaving 16 bases between the germline ends. The CDR3 has 14 residues. The CDR3 sequence is CASSTPLKKNEQFF. The CDR3 DNA is TGTGCCAGCAGTACCCCCTTAAAGAAGAATGAGCAGTTCTTC.

The chain is built from TRBV7-9 and TRBJ2-2; unclear D gene. In germline, CDR1 is SEHNR, CDR2 FQNEAQ (reference sequence). This CDR3 is built from 14 residues. V lost 6 bases, J lost 5 bases, and 13 bases lay in between. CDR3 loop: CASSFPPRTGELFF. The CDR3 DNA follows: TGTGCCAGCAGTTTCCCCCCGAGGACCGGGGAGCTGTTTTTT.

The chain recombines TRBV9 with TRBJ1-1, with D tentatively TRBD1 (5 bases). Trimming took off 0 bases at V and 3 bases at J, with 12 bases between the two ends. CDR3 length equals 15 residues. Looked up from germline, CDR1 is SGDLS and CDR2 is YYNGEE. This CDR3 reads CASSVEAGWDTEAFF. In DNA, the CDR3 is TGTGCCAGCAGCGTAGAGGCAGGGTGGGACACTGAAGCTTTCTTT.

The V call is TRBV12-3 or TRBV12-4, the J call TRBJ1-1; perhaps TRBD1 as D (6 bases). The CDR3 loop spans 13 amino acids. Trimming took 3 bases from V and 7 from J, leaving 12 bases between them. CDR3 DNA sequence: TGTGCCAGCAGTTTCAACAGGGAAGGTGAAGCTTTCTTT. It yields the protein CASSFNREGEAFF.

This clonotype was seen more than once but under ten times. CDR3 in DNA: TGTGCCAGCAGCTTTATCGGGGCAGGGACCCAGTACTTC. It encodes CASSFIGAGTQYF. The chain employs TRBV7-2 and TRBJ2-5, with D perhaps TRBD1 or TRBD2 (5 bases each). CDR3 length: 13 amino acids. CDR1 SGHTA and CDR2 FQGNSA come from the germline V gene. Deletions cut 3 bases from V and 7 bases from J, with 12 bases between.

This clonotype has just a few counts. The chain combines TRBV9 with TRBJ2-5, with 8 bases aligning to TRBD1. Germline V lookup: CDR1 SGDLS, CDR2 YYNGEE. There are 14 residues in the CDR3. V lost 4 bases, J lost 4 bases, and 6 bases stayed unmatched. CDR3 nucleotides: TGTGCCAGCAGCACCCGACAGGGGCGAGAGACCCAGTACTTC. This codes for CASSTRQGRETQYF.

The V and J genes are TRBV4-2 and TRBJ1-2; 7 nucleotides match TRBD1. Germline V gene lookup returns CDR1 LGHNA and CDR2 YNFKEQ. The CDR3 covers 19 residues. The J segment lost 4 bases and the V segment lost 1 base, leaving 18 bases of the junction unmatched. CDR3 sequence reads: CASSQGWWNPGQRSYGYTF. The CDR3 nucleotides are TGTGCCAGCAGCCAAGGGTGGTGGAACCCGGGACAGCGGTCCTATGGCTACACCTTC.

This chain uses TRBV5-5 with TRBJ2-5; a possible D gene is TRBD1 (5 bases). Between the trimmed V and J ends, which lost 0 bases and 0 bases, there was a span of 9 bases. Germline loops: CDR1 SGHKS, CDR2 YYEKEE (reference sequence). This CDR3 is built from 15 residues. As DNA, the CDR3 is TGTGCCAGCAGCTTGGAGGGGTGGAACCAAGAGACCCAGTACTTC. It is translated as CASSLEGWNQETQYF. Complete variable domain (other parts from reference TRBV5-5 and TRBJ2-5): DAGVTQSPTHLIKTRGQQVTLRCSPISGHKSVSWYQQVLGQGPQFIFQYYEKEERGRGNFPDRFSARQFPNYSSELNVNALLLGDSALYLCASSLEGWNQETQYFGPGTRLLVL.

The chain carries TRBV12-3 or TRBV12-4 and TRBJ1-5; D remains unclear. With 2 bases removed from V and 1 base from J, the gap between germline ends came to 15 bases. The CDR3 length is 17 residues. In DNA, the CDR3 is TGTGCCAGCAGTTTACGTGAGACTATCATGAGCAATCAGCCCCAGCATTTT. It translates to CASSLRETIMSNQPQHF.

The chain links TRBV7-9 to TRBJ1-4; the match to TRBD1 covers 7 bases. The CDR3 extends over 17 amino acids. The germline CDR1 and CDR2 sequences are SEHNR and FQNEAQ (reference sequence). J was trimmed by 0 bases and V by 4 bases; bases with no gene match: 8. The CDR3 DNA reads as TGTGCCAGCAGCTCCCGGGACAGCCTAGCAACTAATGAAAAACTGTTTTTT. As protein: CASSSRDSLATNEKLFF.

Only a few counts were recorded for this clonotype. The chain is built from TRBV5-1 and TRBJ2-1, with D possibly TRBD1 on 6 matching bases. This CDR3 is 16 amino acids long. Trimming shortened V by 4 bases and J by 2 bases, and 16 bases separated the two germline ends. Per germline, CDR1 SGHRS and CDR2 YFSETQ. DNA for the CDR3: TGCGCCAGCAGCCTCACAGGGTTTGAGACCTACAATGAGCAGTTCTTC. The encoded protein is CASSLTGFETYNEQFF.

The chain carries TRBV5-1 and TRBJ2-7; D is perhaps TRBD1 (6 bases). Trimming stripped 1 base from V and 6 bases from J, with 8 bases between. From germline, CDR1 is SGHRS and CDR2 YFSETQ. The CDR3 consists of 12 residues. The CDR3 spells CASSLQGSEQYF. DNA of the CDR3: TGCGCCAGCAGCTTGCAGGGGAGCGAGCAGTACTTC.